The entry that follows covers one T cell receptor beta chain sequence. Its antigen is still unknown. This record belongs to a study of siplizumab effects on memory and regulatory T cells. Regarding the study as a whole: Roughly 80-97% of proliferating clones (CD4+ or CD8+) could not be assigned a naive or memory phenotype.

Generated by immunoSEQ multiplex PCR, the TCRdb table keeps only in-frame clones and is missing some. The sample has under 100,000 clones, over 90% seen once; the top ten hold approximately 1.4%. Germline trimming cut 1 base from V and 2 bases from J; bases unmatched to any gene: 2. The CDR3 runs to 16 residues. Germline CDR1 reads MGHRA; CDR2 reads YSYEKL. Sequenced input: non-Treg CD4+ T cells sorted from blood. The TCR originated in a human donor in good health. V usage is TRBV4-1 and J usage is TRBJ2-3; 11 bases align to TRBD2. CDR3 loop: CASSQGLAGTTDTQYF. CDR3 sequence (DNA): TGCGCCAGCAGCCAAGGACTAGCGGGGACCACAGATACGCAGTATTTT.